This T cell receptor (beta chain) was sequenced for a study of OX40 agonist ivuxolimab in advanced cancers. Whole-study context: Among those enrolled, mean age was about 63 years (range roughly 23 to 85) and 82.7% were male. Three patients, one with hepatocellular carcinoma and two with cutaneous melanoma, achieved partial responses.

From germline, CDR1 is MDHEN and CDR2 SYDVKM. The CDR3 has 13 residues. The trim removed 5 bases at V and 9 bases at J, leaving 8 bases unmatched. Here immunoSEQ multiplex PCR was the method, and the copy in TCRdb shows in-frame clones only, minus some. There are around 83,000 clones in the sample; roughly 90% occur only once, and about 2.1% lies in the top ten. This clone was recorded only once. No antigen is known for it. The study's findings and limits: The mean number of expanded clones was higher in CD8+ T cells than in CD4+.

The receptor comes from an adult with an advanced solid tumor such as melanoma, head and neck, liver or kidney cancer. Here the sequenced sample was CD4+ or CD8+ T cells sorted from blood, taken in a trial of the OX40 agonist ivuxolimab. V and J are TRBV28 and TRBJ1-1; 8 bases are shared with TRBD1. The CDR3 region has the DNA TGTGCCAGCAGTATCGGACAGGGTGGCAAAGCTTTCTTT. Encoded protein: CASSIGQGGKAFF.